What follows is one TCR beta chain and its context. This CDR3 region has 16 residues. Germline lookup yields CDR1 LGHDT and CDR2 YNNKEL (reference sequence). The trim removed 4 bases at V and 6 bases at J, leaving 8 bases unmatched. The sample originates from a study of identical twins. TCRdb reprocessed the 5' RACE reads via MiXCR and lists one record per CDR3 protein. The data show some 460,000 distinct CDR3 sequences, approximately 15% seen once. This sample also belongs to another study, concerning yellow fever vaccine responses in identical twins.

J is TRBJ2-1 and V is TRBV3-1; 11 bases line up with TRBD2. Sequenced sample: CD4+ T cells sorted from blood. The TCR comes from a woman under 30 in good health. CDR3 coding DNA: TGTGCCAGCAGCCCCACGACACTAGCGGGAGTCAATGAGCAGTTCTTC. Protein sequence: CASSPTTLAGVNEQFF.